The present entry profiles one T cell receptor (beta chain) with its context. Its recognized antigen is unknown. No qualities accompany the bases; no much larger clone lies one base away. The data derive from a study of post-analysis software for immune sequencing data (dated by TCRdb to between 2014 and 2016). Broadly, across the study: The recorded disease courses included relapsing-remitting, secondary progressive and progressive-relapsing multiple sclerosis, and some patients had no subtype annotation. A subset of samples was prepared in parallel using single-end sample barcoding, then pooled and co-amplified after Illumina adapter ligation. The multiple sclerosis patient repertoires were compared with 11 previously published healthy control repertoires from donors aged about 6 to 25 years.

The method was PCR. The sequencer listed for this sample is Illumina HiSeq 2500. To reduce PCR and sequencing biases, unique molecular identifiers were built into the TCR beta cDNA libraries. Per 1 to 10 million input T cells, approximately 500,000 cDNA molecules were obtained, such that each molecule approximated one T cell. Patient libraries were prepared and sequenced with the same protocol used for the earlier healthy control dataset. Samples belonging to the same batch were prepared together, multiplexed and sequenced on a shared HiSeq lane. The authors' analysis ran thus. MIGEC handled the raw barcoded reads, throwing out single-read molecular identifier groups before consensus assembly and CDR3 extraction. Clonotype tables were post-analysed with VDJtools, and diversity was normalized by down-sampling all datasets to the smallest sample size. In repertoire overlap clustering, CDR3 amino acid sequences, but not nucleotide sequences, were matched to correct batch-related cross-sample contamination. TCRdb reprocessing: public reads trimmed at Q25 with fastp, clones called with MiXCR, in-frame beta chains kept. CDR3 protein sequences are deduplicated, and each keeps its most common genes and DNA. TCRdb, not the authors, supplied the V and J calls. This sample has about half a million distinct CDR3 sequences in its table, and approximately 34% of those were observed once. The top ten clones comprise roughly 6% of the sample.

Sequences DFQATT (CDR1) and SNEGSKA (CDR2) are obtained from the germline V gene (reference sequence). V was cut back by 0 bases and J by 8 bases, leaving a gap of 15 bases between them. Including cysteine and phenylalanine, the CDR3 has 14 amino acids. The read is trimmed to its CDR3 DNA, 42 bases read in frame from base 1. What the research found in general, with its limitations: Normalized Chao1 diversity was significantly lower in multiple sclerosis patients than controls, suggesting substantial peripheral T-cell clonal expansion. Patients showed significantly higher frequencies than controls for five TRBV segments, among them TRBV5-6, TRBV5-1 and TRBV20-1. Strong co-clustering of samples prepared in the same batch was shown by direct clustering with F measure, prompting a batch-effect correction. The multiple sclerosis patient group was slightly younger than the control group.

TCR beta repertoires were profiled from peripheral blood of approximately 13 young patients with multiple sclerosis to demonstrate the VDJtools post-analysis software. The multiple sclerosis patients were children and adolescents ranging in age from roughly 6 to 15 years. The receptor comes from a girl under 18 with multiple sclerosis. Recombination linked TRBV20-1 to TRBJ2-3, with no confident D gene call. The source material was blood. The DNA is as follows: TGCAGTGCTAGAGATCGAATCTCCCGGACTACGCAGTATTTT. Translated, this is CSARDRISRTTQYF.